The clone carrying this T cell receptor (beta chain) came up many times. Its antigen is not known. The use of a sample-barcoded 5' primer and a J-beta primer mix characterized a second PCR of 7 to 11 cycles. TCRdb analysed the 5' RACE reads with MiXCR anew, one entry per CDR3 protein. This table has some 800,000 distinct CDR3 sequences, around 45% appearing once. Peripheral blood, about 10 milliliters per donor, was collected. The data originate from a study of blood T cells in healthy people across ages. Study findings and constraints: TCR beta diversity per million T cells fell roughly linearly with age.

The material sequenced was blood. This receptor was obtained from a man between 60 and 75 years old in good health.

In DNA, the CDR3 is TGCAGCGTTGGCGTCGGGAGTCAAGAGACCCAGTACTTC. Translated, it gives CSVGVGSQETQYF. This chain links TRBV29-1 with TRBJ2-5; D perhaps matches TRBD2 (6 bases). The CDR3 sequence is 13 residues long. Germline V gene data show CDR1 as SQVTM and CDR2 as ANQGSEA. V was shortened by 4 bases and J by 2 bases, with 11 bases between the two germline ends.